This TCR beta chain emerged from a study of beta chain features in type 1 diabetes. The table lists this clone with a few counts. The authors reverse transcribed all of the isolated RNA, so sequencing captured expressed TCRB transcripts. Here immunoSEQ multiplex PCR was the method, and the copy in TCRdb shows in-frame clones only, minus some. The profile shows approximately 400,000 clones, approximately 16% of them singletons. The CDR3 is 17 residues long. Unmatched junction bases numbered 7, after V lost 1 base and J lost 0 bases. Germline CDR1 SEHNR, CDR2 FQNEAQ (reference sequence). This sequence joins TRBV7-9 and TRBJ1-1; 8 bases align to TRBD1. The clonotype comes from a woman aged 18 to 35 in good health. The sequenced sample was naive CD4+ T cells from blood. The CDR3 spells CASSLGRQGLMNTEAFF. CDR3 in DNA: TGTGCCAGCAGCTTAGGTCGACAGGGGCTTATGAACACTGAAGCTTTCTTT.